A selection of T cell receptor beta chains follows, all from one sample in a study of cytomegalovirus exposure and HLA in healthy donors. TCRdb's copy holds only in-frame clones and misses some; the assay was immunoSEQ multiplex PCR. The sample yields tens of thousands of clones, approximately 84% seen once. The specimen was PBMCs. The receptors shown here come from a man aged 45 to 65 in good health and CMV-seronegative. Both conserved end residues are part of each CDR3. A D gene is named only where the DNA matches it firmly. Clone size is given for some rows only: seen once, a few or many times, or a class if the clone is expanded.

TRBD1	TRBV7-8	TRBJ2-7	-	CASSSPSRQGPHEQYF	TGTGCCAGCAGCTCACCATCACGACAGGGGCCCCACGAGCAGTACTTC
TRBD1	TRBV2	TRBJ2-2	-	CASRARDRGSAGELFF	TGTGCCAGCAGGGCCCGAGACAGGGGGTCGGCCGGGGAGCTGTTTTTT
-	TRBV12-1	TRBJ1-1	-	CASQPGHEAFF	TGTGCCAGTCAGCCAGGGCATGAAGCTTTCTTT
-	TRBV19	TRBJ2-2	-	CASSIELNTGELFF	TGTGCCAGTAGTATAGAGCTAAACACCGGGGAGCTGTTTTTT
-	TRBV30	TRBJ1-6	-	CAYMFSGHGSPLHF	TGTGCCTACATGTTTTCGGGACATGGCTCACCCCTCCACTTT
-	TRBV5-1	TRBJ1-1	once	CASSEGTNTEAFF	TGCGCCAGCTCGGAGGGAACGAACACTGAAGCTTTCTTT
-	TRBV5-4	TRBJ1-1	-	CAIQQGPRHTEAFF	TGTGCCATTCAACAGGGCCCCAGGCACACTGAAGCTTTCTTT
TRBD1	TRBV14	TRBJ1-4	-	CASSRIQGAGEKLFF	TGTGCCAGCAGCCGTATACAGGGGGCCGGTGAAAAACTGTTTTTT
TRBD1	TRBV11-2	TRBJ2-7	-	CASSTTGGYEQYF	TGTGCCAGCAGCACGACAGGGGGTTACGAGCAGTACTTC
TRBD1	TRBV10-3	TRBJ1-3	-	CAISEGQVAQIYF	TGTGCCATCAGTGAAGGACAGGTTGCCCAAATATATTTT
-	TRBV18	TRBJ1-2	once	CASSPWERGYTF	TGTGCCAGCTCACCATGGGAGAGAGGCTACACCTTC
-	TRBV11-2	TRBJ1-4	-	CASSFGGDATNEKLFF	TGTGCCAGCAGCTTTGGGGGGGATGCCACTAATGAAAAACTGTTTTTT
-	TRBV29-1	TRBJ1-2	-	CSVGTVGYTF	TGCAGCGTTGGAACAGTCGGCTACACCTTC
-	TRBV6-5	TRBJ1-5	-	CASSSRAGVGNQPQHF	TGTGCCAGCAGTTCCCGGGCCGGGGTGGGCAATCAGCCCCAGCATTTT
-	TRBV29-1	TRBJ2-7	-	CSVESGGEDEQYF	TGCAGCGTTGAATCTGGGGGCGAGGACGAGCAGTACTTC
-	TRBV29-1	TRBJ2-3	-	CSGHVAGDTQYF	TGCAGCGGTCATGTGGCGGGGGATACGCAGTATTTT
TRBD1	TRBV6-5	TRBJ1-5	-	CASSYDRVTQPQHF	TGTGCCAGCAGTTACGACAGGGTTACTCAGCCCCAGCATTTT
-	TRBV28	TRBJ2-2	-	CASTFEQGRAGELFF	TGTGCCAGCACCTTCGAACAGGGCCGGGCCGGGGAGCTGTTTTTT
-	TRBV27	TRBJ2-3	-	CASSLDRVTDTQYF	TGTGCCAGCAGTTTAGACCGGGTAACAGATACGCAGTATTTT
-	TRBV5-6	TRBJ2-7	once	CASSFQGYEQYF	TGTGCCAGCAGCTTCCAGGGCTACGAGCAGTACTTC
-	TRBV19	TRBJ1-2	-	CASSIRGPNYGYTF	TGTGCCAGTAGTATCAGGGGACCTAACTATGGCTACACCTTC
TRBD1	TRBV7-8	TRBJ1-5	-	CASSLAQGDQPQHF	TGTGCCAGCAGCTTAGCCCAGGGGGATCAGCCCCAGCATTTT
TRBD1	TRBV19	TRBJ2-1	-	CASKTGVSYNEQFF	TGTGCCAGTAAAACAGGGGTTTCTTACAATGAGCAGTTCTTC
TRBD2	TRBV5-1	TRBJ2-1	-	CASFGGYSRSYNEQFF	TGCGCCAGCTTCGGGGGGTACAGTAGATCCTACAATGAGCAGTTCTTC
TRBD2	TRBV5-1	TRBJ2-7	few	CASSPPYSGGLYEQYF	TGCGCCAGCAGCCCTCCCTATAGCGGGGGGCTCTACGAGCAGTACTTC
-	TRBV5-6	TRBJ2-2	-	CASSLGGGRHTGELFF	TGTGCCAGCAGCTTAGGGGGGGGCCGACACACCGGGGAGCTGTTTTTT
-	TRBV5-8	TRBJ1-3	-	CASKPIPGNTIYF	TGTGCCAGCAAACCGATCCCGGGGAACACCATATATTTT
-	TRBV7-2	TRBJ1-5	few	CASSLVGPQPQHF	TGTGCCAGCAGCTTAGTCGGTCCTCAGCCCCAGCATTTT
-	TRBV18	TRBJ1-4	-	CASAGQLNEKLFF	TGTGCCAGCGCGGGCCAGCTGAATGAAAAACTGTTTTTT
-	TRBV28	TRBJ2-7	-	CASSSAYEQYF	TGTGCCAGCAGTTCAGCCTACGAGCAGTACTTC
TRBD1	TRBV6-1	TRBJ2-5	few	CASSEHGQGATQYF	TGTGCCAGCAGTGAACATGGACAGGGGGCGACCCAGTACTTC
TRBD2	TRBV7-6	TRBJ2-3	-	CASSLGPGGEDTQYF	TGTGCCAGCAGCTTAGGGCCTGGGGGGGAGGATACGCAGTATTTT
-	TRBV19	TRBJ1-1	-	CASSIDRTWGGQNTEAFF	TGTGCCAGTAGTATAGATCGTACTTGGGGGGGCCAGAACACTGAAGCTTTCTTT
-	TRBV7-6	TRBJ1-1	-	CASSSIRGDRAFF	TGTGCCAGCAGCTCCATACGGGGGGACCGAGCTTTCTTT
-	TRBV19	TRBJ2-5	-	CASSSLGNQETQYF	TGTGCCAGTAGTTCCCTGGGCAACCAAGAGACCCAGTACTTC
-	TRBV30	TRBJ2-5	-	CAWKVTGRGSGETQYF	TGTGCCTGGAAAGTGACCGGCAGAGGCTCCGGGGAGACCCAGTACTTC
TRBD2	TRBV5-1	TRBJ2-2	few	CASSFGGAAGELFF	TGCGCCAGCAGTTTCGGGGGGGCCGCCGGGGAGCTGTTTTTT
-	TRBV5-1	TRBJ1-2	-	CASSLATQGISGYTF	TGCGCCAGCAGCTTGGCCACACAGGGTATCTCTGGCTACACCTTC
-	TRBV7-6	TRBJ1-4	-	CASSSRGSRDEKLFF	TGTGCCAGCAGCTCCCGGGGAAGTCGAGATGAAAAACTGTTTTTT
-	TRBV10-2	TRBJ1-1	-	CASSEWSRGTEAFF	TGCGCCAGCAGTGAGTGGAGTCGAGGCACTGAAGCTTTCTTT
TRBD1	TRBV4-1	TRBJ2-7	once	CASSPDRGDYEQYF	TGCGCCAGCAGCCCCGACAGGGGTGACTACGAGCAGTACTTC
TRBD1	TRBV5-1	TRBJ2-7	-	CASRQGTYEQYF	TGCGCCAGCAGACAGGGGACCTACGAGCAGTACTTC
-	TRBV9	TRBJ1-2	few	CASSDFTGYGYTF	TGTGCCAGCAGCGACTTTACAGGGTATGGCTACACCTTC
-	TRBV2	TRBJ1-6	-	CASAGRRNSPLHF	TGTGCCAGCGCGGGGCGGAGAAATTCACCCCTCCACTTT
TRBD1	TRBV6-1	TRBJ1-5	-	CASSWTGGIDQPQHF	TGTGCCAGCAGTTGGACAGGGGGCATAGATCAGCCCCAGCATTTT
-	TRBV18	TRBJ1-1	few	CASSPLDGGAFF	TGTGCCAGCTCACCACTCGACGGGGGAGCTTTCTTT
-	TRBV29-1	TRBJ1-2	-	CSVYGTKPETNYGYTF	TGCAGCGTTTATGGGACAAAACCAGAGACTAACTATGGCTACACCTTC
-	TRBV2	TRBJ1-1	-	CASRTSTLNTEAFF	TGTGCCAGCAGGACTTCAACGTTGAACACTGAAGCTTTCTTT
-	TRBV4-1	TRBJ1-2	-	CASSQVGGVYGYTF	TGCGCCAGCAGCCAAGTCGGGGGAGTCTATGGCTACACCTTC
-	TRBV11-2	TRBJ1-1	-	CASSSIQGTEAFF	TGTGCCAGCAGCTCGATTCAGGGAACTGAAGCTTTCTTT
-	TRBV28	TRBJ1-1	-	CASRGGWNTEAFF	TGTGCCAGCAGGGGGGGGTGGAACACTGAAGCTTTCTTT
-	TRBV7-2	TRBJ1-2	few	CASSPRALGYTF	TGTGCCAGCAGCCCGAGAGCGTTAGGCTACACCTTC
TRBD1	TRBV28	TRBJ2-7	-	CASSLFGTGYEQYF	TGTGCCAGCAGTTTATTTGGGACAGGCTACGAGCAGTACTTC